The source of this TCR beta chain is a study of shared clonotypes between healthy human individuals. Sequencing was performed with immunoSEQ multiplex PCR; in TCRdb, only in-frame clones are kept and a portion is missing. The sample consists of millions of clones, over 85% of them appearing once. Germline CDR1 LNHDA, CDR2 SQIVND (reference sequence). V lost 6 bases to trimming and J lost 6 bases, with 14 bases between them. The length of the CDR3 is 14 residues. This clone was found once. The donors were all Caucasian adults (living in Nashville, Tennessee). This sequence was found in a man between 18 and 29 years old in good health. V gene TRBV19 combines with J gene TRBJ1-4; perhaps TRBD1 as D (6 bases). Sequencing was performed on naive CD4+ T cells sorted from blood. Subset indicated: CD45RA+ positively selected. The CDR3 sequence is CASRDGQTDEKLFF. For the CDR3, the DNA is TGTGCCAGTAGGGATGGACAGACAGATGAAAAACTGTTTTTT.